The clone carrying this TCR beta chain was seen a handful of times. Its antigen is unknown. Germline assignment: CDR1 MDHEN and CDR2 SYDVKM. Between the trimmed V and J ends, which lost 8 bases and 1 base, there was a span of 21 bases. This CDR3 is 17 amino acids long. TCRdb reprocessed the RT-PCR reads via MiXCR and lists one record per CDR3 protein. The sample has about 570,000 distinct CDR3 sequences; around 11% are singletons. The source of the sample is a study of response to subunit inactivated influenza vaccine. Study-level results: The authors put forward the suggestion that each seasonal influenza vaccination may bring in only a limited number of new T cells.

In addition, the sample was reused for a study of T cells expressing NK-cell markers. From that report: Production of TCR beta cDNA relied on 5'RACE template switching with UMIs. In several experiments, an anti-gamma-delta TCR antibody restricted sorting to alpha-beta TCR T cells. The leading position in the CD3+CD56-NKG2C+ fraction of several donors also went to these clonotypes. Uncertainty persisted over the HCMV specificity of expanded NKG2C+ T cell clones.

V is TRBV28 and J is TRBJ1-5; D is unresolved. The sequence came from a man aged 45-65 years who received an inactivated influenza vaccine. The specimen was PBMCs from blood, collected on the day of vaccination. CDR3 in amino acids: CASQGSGIIMSNQPQHF. The CDR3 nucleotides read TGTGCCAGCCAAGGGTCAGGTATAATTATGAGCAATCAGCCCCAGCATTTT.